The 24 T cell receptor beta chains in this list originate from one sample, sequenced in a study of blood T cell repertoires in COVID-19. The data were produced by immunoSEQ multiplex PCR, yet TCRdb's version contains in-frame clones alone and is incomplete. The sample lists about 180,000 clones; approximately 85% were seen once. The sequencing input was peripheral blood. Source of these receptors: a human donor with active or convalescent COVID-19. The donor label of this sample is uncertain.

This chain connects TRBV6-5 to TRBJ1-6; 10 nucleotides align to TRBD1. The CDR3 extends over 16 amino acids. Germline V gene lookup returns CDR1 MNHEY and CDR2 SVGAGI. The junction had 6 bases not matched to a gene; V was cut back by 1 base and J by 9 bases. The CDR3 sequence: CASSYYGTGVGSPLHF. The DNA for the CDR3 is TGTGCCAGCAGTTACTACGGGACAGGGGTTGGTTCACCCCTCCACTTT.

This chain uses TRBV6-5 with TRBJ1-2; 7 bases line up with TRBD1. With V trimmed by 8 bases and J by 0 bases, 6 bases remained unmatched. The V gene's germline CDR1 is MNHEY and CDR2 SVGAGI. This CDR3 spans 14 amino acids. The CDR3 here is CASQKGTANYGYTF. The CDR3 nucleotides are TGTGCCAGCCAGAAGGGGACAGCTAACTATGGCTACACCTTC.

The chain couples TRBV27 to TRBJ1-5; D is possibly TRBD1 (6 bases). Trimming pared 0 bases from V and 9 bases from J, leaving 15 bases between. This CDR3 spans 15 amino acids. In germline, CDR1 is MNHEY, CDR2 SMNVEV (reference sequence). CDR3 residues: CASSLSGQKAGPQHF. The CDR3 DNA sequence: TGTGCCAGCAGTTTATCAGGACAGAAGGCTGGGCCCCAGCATTTT.

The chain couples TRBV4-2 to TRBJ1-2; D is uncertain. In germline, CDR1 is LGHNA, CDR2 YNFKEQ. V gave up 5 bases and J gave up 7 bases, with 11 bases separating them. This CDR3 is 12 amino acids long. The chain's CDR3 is CASSTGNGGYTF. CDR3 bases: TGTGCCAGCAGCACCGGGAACGGTGGCTACACCTTC.

The CDR3 DNA reads as TGTGCCAGCAGCCCCGGTGGTAGCGGGGGGTTTTTCACAGATACGCAGTATTTT. Amino acids: CASSPGGSGGFFTDTQYF. V is TRBV11-2 and J is TRBJ2-3; 10 bases agree with TRBD2. The CDR3 spans 18 residues. V lost 5 bases, J lost 2 bases, and 13 bases stayed unmatched. Germline V gene sequence: CDR1 SGHAT, CDR2 FQNNGV. Using reference TRBV11-2 and TRBJ2-3 for the parts outside the CDR3, the full variable domain is EAGVAQSPRYKIIEKRQSVAFWCNPISGHATLYWYQQILGQGPKLLIQFQNNGVVDDSQLPKDRFSAERLKGVDSTLKIQPAKLEDSAVYLCASSPGGSGGFFTDTQYFGPGTRLTVL.

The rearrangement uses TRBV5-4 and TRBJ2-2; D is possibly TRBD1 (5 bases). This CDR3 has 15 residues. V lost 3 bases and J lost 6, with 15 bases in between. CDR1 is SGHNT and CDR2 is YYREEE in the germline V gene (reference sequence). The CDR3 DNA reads TGTGCCAGCAGCTCCTCAGGGCTTGGGGCCGGGGAGCTGTTTTTT. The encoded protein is CASSSSGLGAGELFF.

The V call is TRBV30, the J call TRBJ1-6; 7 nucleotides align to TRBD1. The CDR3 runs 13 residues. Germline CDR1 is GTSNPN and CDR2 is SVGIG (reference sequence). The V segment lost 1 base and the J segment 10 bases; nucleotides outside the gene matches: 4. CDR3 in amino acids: CAWSGRGRSPLHF. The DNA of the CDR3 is TGTGCCTGGAGTGGCAGGGGGAGGTCACCCCTCCACTTT. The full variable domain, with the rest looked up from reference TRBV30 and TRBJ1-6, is SQTIHQWPATLVQPVGSPLSLECTVEGTSNPNLYWYRQAAGRGLQLLFYSVGIGQISSEVPQNLSASRPQDRQFILSSKKLLLSDSGFYLCAWSGRGRSPLHFGNGTRLTVT.

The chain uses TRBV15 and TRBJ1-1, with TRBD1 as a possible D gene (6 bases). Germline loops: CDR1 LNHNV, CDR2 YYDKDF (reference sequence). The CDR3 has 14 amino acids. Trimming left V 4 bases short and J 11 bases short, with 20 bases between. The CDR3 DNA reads TGTGCCACCAGCACGCGGGCCGGGGGGCCGGGGGCTTTCTTT. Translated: CATSTRAGGPGAFF.

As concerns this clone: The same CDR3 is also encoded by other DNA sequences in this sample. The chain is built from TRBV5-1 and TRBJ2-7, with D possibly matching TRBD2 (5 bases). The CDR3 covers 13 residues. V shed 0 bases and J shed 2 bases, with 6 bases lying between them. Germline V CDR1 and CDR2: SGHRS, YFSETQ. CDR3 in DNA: TGCGCCAGCAGCTTGGCCGGGACCTACGAGCAGTACTTC. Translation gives CASSLAGTYEQYF.

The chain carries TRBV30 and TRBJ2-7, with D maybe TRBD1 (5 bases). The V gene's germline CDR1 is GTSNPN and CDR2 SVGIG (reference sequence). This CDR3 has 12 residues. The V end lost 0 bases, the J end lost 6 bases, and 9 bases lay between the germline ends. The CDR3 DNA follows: TGTGCCTGGAGTGTAGTGGGGCCCGAGCAGTACTTC. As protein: CAWSVVGPEQYF.

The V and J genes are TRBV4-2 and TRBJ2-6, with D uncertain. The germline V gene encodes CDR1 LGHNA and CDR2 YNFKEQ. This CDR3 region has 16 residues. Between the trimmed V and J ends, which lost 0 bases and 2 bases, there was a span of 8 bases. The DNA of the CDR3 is TGTGCCAGCAGCCAAGAGGGCCCCGCTGGGGCCAACGTCCTGACTTTC. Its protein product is CASSQEGPAGANVLTF.

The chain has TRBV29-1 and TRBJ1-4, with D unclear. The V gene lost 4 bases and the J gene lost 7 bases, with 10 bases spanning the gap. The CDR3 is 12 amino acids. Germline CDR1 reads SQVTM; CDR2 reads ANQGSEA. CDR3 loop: CSVAARGEKLFF. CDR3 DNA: TGCAGCGTTGCAGCACGGGGTGAAAAACTGTTTTTT.

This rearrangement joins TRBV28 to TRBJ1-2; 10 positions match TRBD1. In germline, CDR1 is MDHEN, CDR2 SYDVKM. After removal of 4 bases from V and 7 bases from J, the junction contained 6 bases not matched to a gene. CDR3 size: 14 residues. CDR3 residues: CASSSPDRGLGYTF. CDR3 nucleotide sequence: TGTGCCAGCAGTTCCCCCGACAGGGGGCTTGGCTACACCTTC.

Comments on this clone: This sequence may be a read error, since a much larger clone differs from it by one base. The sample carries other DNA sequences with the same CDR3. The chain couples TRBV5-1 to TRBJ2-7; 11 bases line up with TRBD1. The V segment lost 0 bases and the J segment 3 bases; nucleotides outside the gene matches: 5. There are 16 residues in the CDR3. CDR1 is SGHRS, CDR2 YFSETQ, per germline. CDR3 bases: TGCGCCAGCAGCTTGGCGCCCGGGACAGGGGGCTACGAGCAGTACTTC. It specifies CASSLAPGTGGYEQYF.

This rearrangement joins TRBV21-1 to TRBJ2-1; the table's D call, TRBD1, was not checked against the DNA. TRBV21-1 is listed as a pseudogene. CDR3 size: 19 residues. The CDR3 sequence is CASSKTGTGASEPSNEQFF. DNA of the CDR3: TGTGCCAGCAGCAAAACAGGGACAGGGGCGTCCGAGCCAAGCAATGAGCAGTTCTTC.

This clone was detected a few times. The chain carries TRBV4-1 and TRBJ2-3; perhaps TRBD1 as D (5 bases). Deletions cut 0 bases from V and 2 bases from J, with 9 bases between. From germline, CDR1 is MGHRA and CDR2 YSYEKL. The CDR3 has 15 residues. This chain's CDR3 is CASSQDGAATDTQYF. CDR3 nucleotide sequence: TGCGCCAGCAGCCAAGATGGGGCAGCCACAGATACGCAGTATTTT.

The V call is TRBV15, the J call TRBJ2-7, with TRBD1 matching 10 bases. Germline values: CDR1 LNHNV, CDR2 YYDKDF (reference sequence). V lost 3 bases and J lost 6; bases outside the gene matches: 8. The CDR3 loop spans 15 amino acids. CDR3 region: CATSRAGTGVFEQYF. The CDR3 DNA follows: TGTGCCACCAGCAGGGCCGGGACAGGGGTCTTCGAGCAGTACTTC.

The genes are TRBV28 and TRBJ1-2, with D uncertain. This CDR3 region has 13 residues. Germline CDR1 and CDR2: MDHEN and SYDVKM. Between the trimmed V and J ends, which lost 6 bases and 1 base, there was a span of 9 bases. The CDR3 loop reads CASRPAINYGYTF. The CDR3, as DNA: TGTGCCAGCAGACCTGCTATTAACTATGGCTACACCTTC.

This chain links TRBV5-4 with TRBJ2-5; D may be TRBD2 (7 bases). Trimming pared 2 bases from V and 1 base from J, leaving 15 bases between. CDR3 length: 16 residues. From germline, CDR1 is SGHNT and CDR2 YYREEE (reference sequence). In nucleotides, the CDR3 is TGTGCCAGCAGCTTTGCCGGGGGGCCTGTCCAAGAGACCCAGTACTTC. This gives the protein CASSFAGGPVQETQYF.

In nucleotides, the CDR3 is TGTGCCAGCATCTTCGATGGAGGGGTCTCAGATACGCAGTATTTT. Residues: CASIFDGGVSDTQYF. V usage is TRBV2 and J usage is TRBJ2-3; D is perhaps TRBD2 (6 bases). Germline CDR1 and CDR2: SNHLY and FYNNEI. V was shortened by 7 bases and J by 4 bases, with 18 bases between the two germline ends. This CDR3 has 15 amino acids.

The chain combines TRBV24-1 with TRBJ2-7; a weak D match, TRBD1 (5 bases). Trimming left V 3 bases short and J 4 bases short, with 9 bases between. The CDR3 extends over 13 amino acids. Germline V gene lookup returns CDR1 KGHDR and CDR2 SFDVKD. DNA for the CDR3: TGTGCCACCAGTGATACCTCAGGGTACGAGCAGTACTTC. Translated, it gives CATSDTSGYEQYF.

CDR3 sequence (DNA): TGTGCTAGTGCCCTTGCCCTCAGGGGGACTGAAGCTTTCTTT. This gives the protein CASALALRGTEAFF. This chain links TRBV12-5 with TRBJ1-1; TRBD1 matches 7 bases. J gave up 5 bases and V 7 bases, and 10 bases lay outside the gene matches. The CDR3 totals 14 residues. Germline CDR1 and CDR2: LGHNT and FRNRAP.

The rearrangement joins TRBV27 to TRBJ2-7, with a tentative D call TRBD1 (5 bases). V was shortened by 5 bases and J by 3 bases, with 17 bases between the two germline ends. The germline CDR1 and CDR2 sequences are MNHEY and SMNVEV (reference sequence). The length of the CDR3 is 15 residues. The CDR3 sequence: CASSPASRAGYEQYF. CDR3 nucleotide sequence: TGTGCCAGCAGTCCGGCGAGCAGGGCAGGCTACGAGCAGTACTTC.

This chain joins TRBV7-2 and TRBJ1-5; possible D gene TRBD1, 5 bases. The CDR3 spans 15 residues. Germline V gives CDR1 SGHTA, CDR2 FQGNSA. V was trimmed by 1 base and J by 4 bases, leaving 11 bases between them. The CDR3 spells CASSLVTEPNQPQHF. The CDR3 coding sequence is TGTGCCAGCAGCTTAGTGACAGAGCCAAATCAGCCCCAGCATTTT.